A single sample gave rise to the 24 T cell receptor beta chains below, sequenced in a study of CD8+ T cells in alopecia areata. Treatment in this sample: oral pan-JAK inhibitor, 5-10 mg twice daily. cDNA reverse transcribed from extracted RNA served as the sequencing template. TCRdb's copy holds only in-frame clones and misses some; the assay was immunoSEQ multiplex PCR. The repertoire consists of more than 200,000 clones, with 66% occurring once and the leading ten covering around 1.2%. This specimen consisted of CD4+ T cells sorted from blood, obtained around week 42, from a patient treated with tofacitinib. The receptors here all came from a human donor with alopecia areata.

The chain combines TRBV29-1 with TRBJ2-3; D is perhaps TRBD1 or TRBD2 (5 bases each). Trimming removed 7 bases at V and 4 bases at J, with 15 bases between. This CDR3 region has 13 residues. Germline CDR1 and CDR2: SQVTM and ANQGSEA. This CDR3 reads CSASRGDADTQYF. The CDR3 DNA is TGCAGCGCCTCGAGAGGGGACGCAGATACGCAGTATTTT.

The chain carries TRBV5-1 and TRBJ2-5, with TRBD1 identical over 9 bases. The junction had 8 bases not matched to a gene; V was cut back by 4 bases and J by 4 bases. Germline CDR1 and CDR2: SGHRS and YFSETQ. The CDR3 consists of 15 residues. The CDR3 nucleotides are TGCGCCAGCAGCGAGATGACAGGGGGGTCAGAGACCCAGTACTTC. It yields the protein CASSEMTGGSETQYF.

The rearrangement joins TRBV29-1 to TRBJ1-2, with a weak D call TRBD1 (6 bases). Germline V lookup: CDR1 SQVTM, CDR2 ANQGSEA. Between the trimmed V and J ends, which lost 4 bases and 2 bases, there was a span of 14 bases. There are 14 residues in the CDR3. CDR3 nucleotide sequence: TGCAGCGTTGTCCCTCAGGGGACCAACTATGGCTACACCTTC. It yields the protein CSVVPQGTNYGYTF.

The CDR3 sequence: CSVLGETGYTF. The CDR3 DNA reads as TGCAGCGTTCTCGGTGAAACTGGCTACACCTTC. This chain uses TRBV29-1 with TRBJ1-2; no clear D. V was shortened by 5 bases and J by 7 bases, with 11 bases between the two germline ends. CDR1 and CDR2 (germline): SQVTM, ANQGSEA. The CDR3 sequence is 11 residues long.

This clone was recorded only once. The chain combines TRBV30 with TRBJ1-2; 7 nucleotides match TRBD1. Germline lookup yields CDR1 GTSNPN and CDR2 SVGIG (reference sequence). J gave up 5 bases and V 0 bases, and 6 bases lay outside the gene matches. The CDR3 runs to 14 residues. CDR3 in amino acids: CAWSVQGGQYGYTF. In nucleotides, the CDR3 is TGTGCCTGGAGTGTACAAGGGGGCCAATATGGCTACACCTTC. The whole variable domain, remainder taken from reference TRBV30 and TRBJ1-2, is SQTIHQWPATLVQPVGSPLSLECTVEGTSNPNLYWYRQAAGRGLQLLFYSVGIGQISSEVPQNLSASRPQDRQFILSSKKLLLSDSGFYLCAWSVQGGQYGYTFGSGTRLTVV.

This clone appeared a few times. V gene TRBV28 combines with J gene TRBJ2-7; possibly TRBD2 for D (5 bases). Germline CDR1 and CDR2: MDHEN and SYDVKM. CDR3 length: 12 residues. The V and J ends lost 5 bases and 6 bases respectively, with 11 bases between them. In DNA form, the CDR3 reads TGTGCCAGCAGTCCGCTAGCCTCCGAGCAGTACTTC. This codes for CASSPLASEQYF.

This clone was counted a single time. This chain links TRBV29-1 with TRBJ1-2; D may be TRBD1 (5 bases). The V and J ends lost 4 bases and 7 bases respectively, with 16 bases between them. CDR1 SQVTM and CDR2 ANQGSEA come from the germline V gene. This CDR3 comprises 13 residues. The CDR3, as DNA: TGCAGCGTTGGGGCGGACCAAAGGGGTGGCTACACCTTC. Protein sequence: CSVGADQRGGYTF.

The chain is built from TRBV13 and TRBJ2-2, with D perhaps TRBD2 (6 bases). The CDR3 covers 13 residues. Looked up from germline, CDR1 is PRHDT and CDR2 is FYEKMQ (reference sequence). Trimming took 6 bases from V and 6 from J, leaving 11 bases between them. The CDR3 nucleotides read TGTGCCAGCAGTTTCAGACTAGCCGGGGAGCTGTTTTTT. Its protein is CASSFRLAGELFF.

The chain joins TRBV6-1 to TRBJ1-6; 8 bases align to TRBD1. This CDR3 contains 14 residues. In germline, CDR1 is MNHNS, CDR2 SASEGT. V shed 8 bases, J shed 16 bases, and the junction held 16 bases outside the gene matches. The CDR3 here is CASHLDRGPWGLHF. The CDR3 region has the DNA TGTGCCAGCCATCTCGACAGGGGCCCCTGGGGACTCCACTTT.

V usage is TRBV6-1 and J usage is TRBJ1-2; D is undetermined. Germline assignment: CDR1 MNHNS and CDR2 SASEGT. Deletions cut 5 bases from V and 3 bases from J, with 10 bases between. The CDR3 length is 13 residues. The CDR3 nucleotides are TGTGCCAGCAGTCAATCAGTGGACTATGGCTACACCTTC. This translates into CASSQSVDYGYTF.

The rearrangement links TRBV11-3 to TRBJ1-2; D ambiguous. The ends were cut back, 1 base at V and 0 bases at J, with 12 bases in the middle. Germline-derived CDR1 and CDR2 are SGHNT and YENEEA. There are 16 residues in the CDR3. The CDR3, as DNA: TGTGCCAGCAGCTTAGCTGGAGGGAAAGCTAACTATGGCTACACCTTC. Its protein is CASSLAGGKANYGYTF.

This chain links TRBV2 with TRBJ1-5, with TRBD1 as a possible D gene (5 bases). Trimming left V 4 bases short and J 1 base short, with 8 bases between. Germline values: CDR1 SNHLY, CDR2 FYNNEI. The CDR3 is 14 amino acids. The CDR3 loop is CASSGSGSNQPQHF. DNA for the CDR3: TGTGCCAGCAGTGGTTCAGGGAGCAATCAGCCCCAGCATTTT.

This clone has a single count. The J gene is TRBJ1-1, the V gene TRBV30, with no clear D. The CDR3 spans 13 residues. From germline, CDR1 is GTSNPN and CDR2 SVGIG (reference sequence). Trimming took off 1 base at V and 3 bases at J, with 9 bases between the two ends. CDR3 region: CAWSGYEDTEAFF. The CDR3 bases are TGTGCCTGGAGTGGGTATGAGGACACTGAAGCTTTCTTT.

The chain combines TRBV5-6 with TRBJ2-3; TRBD2 agrees at 9 bases. The ends lost 3 bases at V and 0 bases at J; junction bases unmatched: 5. The germline CDR1 and CDR2 sequences are SGHDT and YYEEEE. CDR3 size: 16 residues. The CDR3 DNA follows: TGTGCCAGCAGCTCCCGCGGGGGGGCTAGCACAGATACGCAGTATTTT. Translated, it gives CASSSRGGASTDTQYF.

The rearrangement links TRBV10-3 to TRBJ2-3; 9 bases fit TRBD2. J gave up 5 bases and V 7 bases, and 13 bases lay outside the gene matches. The CDR3 spans 16 residues. Germline V gives CDR1 ENHRY, CDR2 SYGVKD. The CDR3 sequence is CAIKPTSGFKRDTQYF. CDR3 sequence (DNA): TGTGCCATCAAACCCACTAGCGGGTTCAAAAGAGATACGCAGTATTTT.

The chain couples TRBV30 to TRBJ1-6; no clear D. Germline V lookup: CDR1 GTSNPN, CDR2 SVGIG (reference sequence). The CDR3 runs 13 residues. V was cut by 3 bases and J by 5 bases, with 8 bases left in between. The CDR3 coding sequence is TGTGCCTGGAGCCGAGGAGATAATTCACCCCTCCACTTT. Translating gives CAWSRGDNSPLHF. The variable domain in full, with the rest retrieved from reference TRBV30 and TRBJ1-6, is SQTIHQWPATLVQPVGSPLSLECTVEGTSNPNLYWYRQAAGRGLQLLFYSVGIGQISSEVPQNLSASRPQDRQFILSSKKLLLSDSGFYLCAWSRGDNSPLHFGNGTRLTVT.

J is TRBJ1-4 and V is TRBV5-1, with 7 nucleotides matching TRBD1. The V segment lost 3 bases and the J segment 3 bases; nucleotides outside the gene matches: 2. This CDR3 contains 14 residues. Germline CDR1 SGHRS, CDR2 YFSETQ. The CDR3 DNA reads TGCGCCAGCAGCTATGACAGGGCTAATGAAAAACTGTTTTTT. Translated: CASSYDRANEKLFF.

This chain links TRBV29-1 with TRBJ1-1; 8 bases agree with TRBD1. Germline CDR1 SQVTM, CDR2 ANQGSEA. The CDR3 has 13 residues. J gave up 1 base and V 7 bases, and 5 bases lay outside the gene matches. This CDR3 reads CSGGQVTNTEAFF. CDR3 DNA: TGCAGCGGGGGACAGGTGACGAACACTGAAGCTTTCTTT.

This clone was seen more than once but under ten times. The V gene is TRBV5-1, the J gene TRBJ2-6, with 11 bases that match TRBD1. CDR3 length: 20 amino acids. The V gene end was trimmed by 0 bases and the J gene end by 0 bases; junction bases not matched to a gene: 8. Germline-derived CDR1 and CDR2 are SGHRS and YFSETQ. DNA for the CDR3: TGCGCCAGCAGCTTGGTTCCGGGACAGGGGGACATCTCTGGGGCCAACGTCCTGACTTTC. Protein product: CASSLVPGQGDISGANVLTF.

The chain carries TRBV5-1 and TRBJ2-5; either TRBD1 or TRBD2 may fit D (6 bases each). V was cut by 4 bases and J by 5 bases, with 12 bases left in between. The CDR3 has 13 residues. Germline lookup yields CDR1 SGHRS and CDR2 YFSETQ. In DNA form, the CDR3 reads TGCGCCAGCAGCCCGTACGGGGGCGAGACCCAGTACTTC. This gives the protein CASSPYGGETQYF.

The CDR3 protein is CAWRRLTGNIQYF. Written as DNA, the CDR3 is TGTGCCTGGAGACGCCTCACAGGGAACATTCAGTACTTC. This chain joins TRBV30 and TRBJ2-4, with D possibly being TRBD1 (6 bases). CDR3 size: 13 residues. V was pared by 3 bases and J by 7 bases, with 13 bases between. From germline, CDR1 is GTSNPN and CDR2 SVGIG (reference sequence).

CDR3 bases: TGTGCCAGCAATTTGGAGCTCAATCAGCCCCAGCATTTT. Its protein product is CASNLELNQPQHF. The chain uses TRBV2 and TRBJ1-5, with D unresolved. Germline CDR1 SNHLY, CDR2 FYNNEI. The CDR3 is 13 residues long. V was pared by 7 bases and J by 3 bases, with 10 bases between.

The chain recombines TRBV15 with TRBJ1-2; TRBD1 matches at 9 bases. Germline trimming cut 1 base from V and 2 bases from J; bases unmatched to any gene: 5. The CDR3 sequence is 16 residues long. Germline CDR1 and CDR2: LNHNV and YYDKDF (reference sequence). CDR3 sequence reads: CATSRARGQGNYGYTF. The DNA of the CDR3 is TGTGCCACCAGCAGAGCCAGGGGACAGGGAAACTATGGCTACACCTTC.

This chain uses TRBV7-2 with TRBJ2-6; TRBD1 is a possible D gene (5 bases). The V and J ends lost 5 bases and 0 bases respectively, with 14 bases between them. The V gene's germline CDR1 is SGHTA and CDR2 FQGNSA. This CDR3 has 17 residues. CDR3 residues: CASSRDSSRSGANVLTF. The CDR3 nucleotides are TGTGCCAGCAGCCGTGACAGTTCCCGCTCTGGGGCCAACGTCCTGACTTTC.